This T cell receptor (beta chain) was recovered during a study of blood T cells in healthy people across ages. Germline assignment: CDR1 MNHEY and CDR2 SMNVEV (reference sequence). V dropped 8 bases and J dropped 3; count of bases not matched to a gene: 11. This CDR3 has 15 amino acids. There are many counts of this clonotype. Through a sample-barcoded 5' primer and a J-beta primer mix, a second PCR was run for about 6 to 12 cycles. One entry per CDR3 protein, called by TCRdb with MiXCR from the 5' RACE reads. The sample lists hundreds of thousands of distinct CDR3 sequences; less than 40% were seen once.

The sequenced material came from blood. The chain employs TRBV27 and TRBJ2-7; 9 bases match TRBD2. The sequence was collected from a woman aged 80 or over in good health. The CDR3 here is CASGGRGLSVYEQYF. CDR3 nucleotides: TGTGCCAGCGGCGGGAGGGGGTTGTCCGTCTACGAGCAGTACTTC.